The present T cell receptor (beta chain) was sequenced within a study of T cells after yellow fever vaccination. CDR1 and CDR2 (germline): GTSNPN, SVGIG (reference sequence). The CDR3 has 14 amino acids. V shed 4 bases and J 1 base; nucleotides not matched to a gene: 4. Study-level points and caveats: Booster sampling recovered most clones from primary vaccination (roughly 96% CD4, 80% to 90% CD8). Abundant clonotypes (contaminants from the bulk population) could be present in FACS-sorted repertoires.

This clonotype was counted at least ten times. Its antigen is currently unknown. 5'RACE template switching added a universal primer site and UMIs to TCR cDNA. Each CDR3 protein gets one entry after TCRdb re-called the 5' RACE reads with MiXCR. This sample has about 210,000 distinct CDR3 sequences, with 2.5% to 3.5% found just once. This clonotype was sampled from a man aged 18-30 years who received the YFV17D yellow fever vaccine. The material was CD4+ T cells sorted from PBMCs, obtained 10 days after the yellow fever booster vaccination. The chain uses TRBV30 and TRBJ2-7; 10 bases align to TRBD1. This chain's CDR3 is CAWTGTGVSYEQYF. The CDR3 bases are TGTGCCTGGACCGGGACAGGGGTATCCTACGAGCAGTACTTC.